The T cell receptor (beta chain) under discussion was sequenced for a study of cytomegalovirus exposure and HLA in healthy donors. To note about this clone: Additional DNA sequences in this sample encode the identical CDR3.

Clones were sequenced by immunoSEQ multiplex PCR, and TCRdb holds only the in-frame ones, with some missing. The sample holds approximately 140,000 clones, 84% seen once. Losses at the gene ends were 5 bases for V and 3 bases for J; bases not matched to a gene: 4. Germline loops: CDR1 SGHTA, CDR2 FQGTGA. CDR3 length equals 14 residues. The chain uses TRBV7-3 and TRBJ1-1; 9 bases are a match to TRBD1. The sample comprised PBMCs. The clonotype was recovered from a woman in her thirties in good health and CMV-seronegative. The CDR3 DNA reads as TGTGCCAGCAGCCTGACAGGGGGTGACACTGAAGCTTTCTTT. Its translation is CASSLTGGDTEAFF.